This TCR beta chain was recovered during a study of blood T cell repertoires in COVID-19. Background on the study: Specimens from acute and convalescent COVID-19 originated in the United States, Italy and Spain.

The table came from immunoSEQ multiplex PCR; TCRdb's copy has only in-frame clones and leaves some out. This table holds some 490,000 clones, approximately 83% found once. The CDR3 covers 17 residues. The J segment lost 1 base and the V segment lost 5 bases, leaving 10 bases of the junction unmatched. Germline V gives CDR1 SGHTA, CDR2 FQGTGA. Source material: peripheral blood. This TCR was recovered from a human donor in a cohort sampled during active COVID-19. J is TRBJ1-2 and V is TRBV7-3; 10 bases are a match to TRBD1. In nucleotides, the CDR3 is TGTGCCAGCAGCCTCGGGACAGGGGTCGCGCTTAACTATGGCTACACCTTC. Its translation: CASSLGTGVALNYGYTF.